These 11 T cell receptor beta chains were all obtained from the same sample, sequenced in a study of blood T cell repertoires in COVID-19. The repertoire was sequenced with immunoSEQ multiplex PCR; TCRdb's copy has only in-frame clones and lacks some. The table shows around 50,000 clones, with around 76% occurring only once. The sample comprised peripheral blood. The source is a woman in her sixties with acute or convalescent COVID-19.

The chain has TRBV7-2 and TRBJ1-1, with D hard to call. This CDR3 spans 14 amino acids. Trimming stripped 1 base from V and 8 bases from J, with 14 bases between. Per the germline V gene, CDR1 is SGHTA and CDR2 is FQGNSA. This CDR3 is CASSLGVFGSEAFF. The CDR3 DNA reads TGTGCCAGCAGCTTAGGCGTTTTTGGTTCGGAAGCTTTCTTT.

The chain has TRBV5-4 and TRBJ1-6; D is possibly TRBD1 (5 bases). The CDR3 covers 13 residues. Germline CDR1 reads SGHNT; CDR2 reads YYREEE (reference sequence). Between the trimmed V and J ends, which lost 2 bases and 9 bases, there was a span of 9 bases. CDR3 sequence: CASSFGQGSPLHF. DNA of the CDR3: TGTGCCAGCAGCTTTGGTCAGGGTTCACCCCTCCACTTT.

The chain carries TRBV5-4 and TRBJ2-2, with TRBD2 matching 9 bases. J gave up 1 base and V 5 bases, and 3 bases lay outside the gene matches. The CDR3 spans 15 residues. Germline values: CDR1 SGHNT, CDR2 YYREEE (reference sequence). CDR3 residues: CASRRGGVNTGELFF. The CDR3 DNA reads as TGTGCCAGCAGACGCGGGGGGGTGAACACCGGGGAGCTGTTTTTT.

This chain links TRBV9 with TRBJ2-2, with 8 bases identical to TRBD2. Germline V gene data show CDR1 as SGDLS and CDR2 as YYNGEE. Losses at the gene ends were 4 bases for V and 1 base for J; bases not matched to a gene: 3. The CDR3 is 15 amino acids. The CDR3 region is CASSKLAENTGELFF. The CDR3 DNA reads as TGTGCCAGCAGCAAACTAGCGGAGAACACCGGGGAGCTGTTTTTT.

The chain has TRBV12-3 or TRBV12-4 and TRBJ1-1; D may be TRBD1 (6 bases). The V end was cut by 8 bases, the J end by 1 base, with 11 bases between. The CDR3 contains 13 residues. The CDR3 coding sequence is TGTGCCAGCGTCCAGGACAGGAACACTGAAGCTTTCTTT. Translated: CASVQDRNTEAFF.

The chain employs TRBV20-1 and TRBJ2-1, with D perhaps matching TRBD2 (7 bases). The V end was cut by 3 bases, the J end by 5 bases, with 14 bases between. The CDR3 loop spans 14 amino acids. The germline gives CDR1 DFQATT, CDR2 SNEGSKA (reference sequence). The CDR3 here is CSASRGASDNEQFF. The CDR3 DNA follows: TGCAGTGCTAGTCGGGGGGCTAGCGACAATGAGCAGTTCTTC.

The V call is TRBV25-1, the J call TRBJ1-3; no definite D call. The CDR3 consists of 13 residues. Germline lookup yields CDR1 MGHDK and CDR2 SYGVNS. V dropped 6 bases and J dropped 0 bases, with 6 bases sitting between them. CDR3 in amino acids: CASRESSGNTIYF. The CDR3, as DNA: TGTGCCAGCAGGGAGAGCTCTGGAAACACCATATATTTT.

The rearrangement joins TRBV5-1 to TRBJ2-7; D ambiguous. CDR3 size: 11 residues. V was trimmed by 4 bases and J by 3 bases, leaving 5 bases between them. Germline V gene data show CDR1 as SGHRS and CDR2 as YFSETQ. CDR3 nucleotide sequence: TGCGCCAGCAGCCCGGGCTACGAGCAGTACTTC. Its translation is CASSPGYEQYF. Complete variable domain (other parts from reference TRBV5-1 and TRBJ2-7): KAGVTQTPRYLIKTRGQQVTLSCSPISGHRSVSWYQQTPGQGLQFLFEYFSETQRNKGNFPGRFSGRQFSNSRSEMNVSTLELGDSALYLCASSPGYEQYFGPGTRLTVT.

Written as DNA, the CDR3 is TGTGCCAGCAGCCAACGACAGGAGGTAAATTCACCCCTCCACTTT. It codes for CASSQRQEVNSPLHF. The gene calls are TRBV4-2 and TRBJ1-6; D might be TRBD1 (6 bases). This CDR3 is 15 amino acids long. The ends were cut back, 2 bases at V and 7 bases at J, with 12 bases in the middle. Per the germline V gene, CDR1 is LGHNA and CDR2 is YNFKEQ.

The rearrangement links TRBV13 to TRBJ2-1, with 11 bases identical to TRBD1. The CDR3 has 16 amino acids. Unmatched junction bases numbered 5, after V lost 4 bases and J lost 3 bases. From germline, CDR1 is PRHDT and CDR2 FYEKMQ (reference sequence). CDR3 in amino acids: CASSSSGTGGYNEQFF. In DNA, the CDR3 is TGTGCCAGCAGCTCCTCCGGGACAGGGGGCTACAATGAGCAGTTCTTC. The full variable domain, its missing parts supplied by reference TRBV13 and TRBJ2-1, is AAGVIQSPRHLIKEKRETATLKCYPIPRHDTVYWYQQGPGQDPQFLISFYEKMQSDKGSIPDRFSAQQFSDYHSELNMSSLELGDSALYFCASSSSGTGGYNEQFFGPGTRLTVL.

The chain links TRBV3-1 (or the pseudogene TRBV3-2) to TRBJ2-1, with TRBD1 matching 8 bases. The CDR3 is 15 amino acids. Germline V lookup: CDR1 LGHDT, CDR2 YNNKEL (reference sequence). The J segment lost 5 bases and the V segment lost 2 bases, leaving 5 bases of the junction unmatched. In DNA, the CDR3 is TGTGCCAGCAGCCAACCGGGACAGGAGAACAATGAGCAGTTCTTC. Translated: CASSQPGQENNEQFF.